One sample yielded the 15 T cell receptor beta chains listed below, sequenced in a study of spatial heterogeneity in lung cancer. General study results and limits: Tracking of tumor mutation counts was seen in expanded intratumoral alpha and beta TCR counts.

Each CDR3 protein gets one entry after TCRdb re-called the 5' RACE reads with MiXCR. The sample has 250 to 350 distinct CDR3 sequences, about 24% seen once; the top ten hold roughly 30%. For these TCRs, the target antigens are not known. The sample's time point: sample taken at primary tumor resection. This sample comprised lung tumor tissue, obtained at surgery. Receptor source: a male donor with early-stage non-small cell lung cancer.

By share, this clonotype counts as large (0.1 to 1%). CDR3 protein: CASSIRHASNQPQHF. The CDR3 DNA is TGTGCCAGTAGTATACGGCACGCTAGCAATCAGCCCCAGCATTTT. J is TRBJ1-5 and V is TRBV19; D gene uncertain. CDR1 and CDR2 (germline): LNHDA, SQIVND (reference sequence). The CDR3 sequence is 15 residues long. The V end lost 2 bases, the J end lost 0 bases, and 8 bases lay between the germline ends.

In its sample, this clonotype is large. The chain couples TRBV11-2 to TRBJ2-3, with D unresolved. The V gene lost 3 bases and the J gene lost 1 base, with 14 bases spanning the gap. This CDR3 has 16 residues. Germline loops: CDR1 SGHAT, CDR2 FQNNGV. Here the CDR3 reads CASSFRPTHRTDTQYF. The CDR3, as DNA: TGTGCCAGCAGCTTCCGACCGACTCACCGCACAGATACGCAGTATTTT.

As regards this clonotype: This CDR3 is missing its conserved last phenylalanine or tryptophan, likely due to a read error. The limits of the CDR3 on the DNA are not certain, so only TCRdb's listed CDR3 is given. The chain uses TRBV28 and TRBJ2-5; TRBD2, the table's D call, was not compared with the DNA. Counting both end residues, the CDR3 totals 13 amino acids. CDR1 MDHEN and CDR2 SYDVKM come from the germline V gene. The CDR3 here is CASSKRRRETQDG.

In the case of this clonotype: The junction shows a germline mismatch at one end, possibly a read error. The chain links TRBV5-1 to TRBJ1-1; TRBD1 matches 9 bases. The CDR3 is 16 residues long. Germline-derived CDR1 and CDR2 are SGHRS and YFSETQ. DNA for the CDR3: TGCGCCAGCAGCTTGGACGGGACAGGGATGAAAACTGAAGCTTTATTT. Protein sequence: CASSLDGTGMKTEALF.

This clonotype is categorized as large. The rearrangement links TRBV20-1 to TRBJ2-6; D remains unclear. Per the germline V gene, CDR1 is DFQATT and CDR2 is SNEGSKA (reference sequence). CDR3 length: 14 residues. Trimming stripped 4 bases from V and 4 bases from J, with 11 bases between. CDR3 protein: CSAIGGTGANVLTF. CDR3 coding DNA: TGCAGTGCTATCGGTGGTACAGGGGCCAACGTCCTGACTTTC.

CDR3 sequence (DNA): TGTAAAAGAAGAGCCGACAGGCTTAGCAATCAGCCCCAGCATTTT. It translates to CKRRADRLSNQPQHF. V gene TRBV28 combines with J gene TRBJ1-5, with TRBD1 as a possible D gene (6 bases). This CDR3 region has 15 residues. Germline V CDR1 and CDR2: MDHEN, SYDVKM.

On this clonotype: This likely comes from a read error, as the CDR3 has no conserved phenylalanine or tryptophan at its end. The DNA is left out, because the CDR3 cannot be placed on it with certainty; the CDR3 is given as TCRdb lists it. The rearrangement links TRBV7-2 to TRBJ2-5; TRBD2, the table's D call, was not compared with the DNA. The CDR3 region is 15 residues in length, termini included. Germline V lookup: CDR1 SGHTA, CDR2 FQGNSA. CDR3 in amino acids: CASRRKRGEGETQDG.

By frequency in the sample, this clonotype is large. J is TRBJ2-5 and V is TRBV7-9; maybe TRBD2 (7 bases). The CDR3 is 15 residues long. CDR1 is SEHNR and CDR2 is FQNEAQ in the germline V gene (reference sequence). V was shortened by 7 bases and J by 10 bases, with 25 bases between the two germline ends. CDR3 DNA sequence: TGTGCCAGCATCCAAGAGGGCGGGGGCGCCGGGGGCCAGTACTTC. Translating gives CASIQEGGGAGGQYF.

By sample fraction, this clonotype is large. The chain couples TRBV11-2 to TRBJ1-2, with TRBD1 matching 8 bases. This CDR3 comprises 16 residues. CDR1 is SGHAT and CDR2 is FQNNGV in the germline V gene. With V trimmed by 1 base and J by 7 bases, 11 bases remained unmatched. This CDR3 is CASSLGQGIRIGGYTF. CDR3 nucleotide sequence: TGTGCCAGCAGCTTAGGACAGGGGATCAGAATAGGTGGCTACACCTTC.

This clonotype is labeled as hyperexpanded (1% or more). This chain links TRBV28 with TRBJ2-7; D remains unclear. The germline V and J ends were trimmed by 3 bases and 9 bases, with 12 bases remaining between them. This CDR3 contains 12 residues. The V gene's germline CDR1 is MDHEN and CDR2 SYDVKM. CDR3 region: CASSFTRLGQYF. The CDR3 DNA follows: TGTGCCAGCAGTTTTACCCGCCTCGGGCAGTACTTC.

By share of the sample, this clonotype is large (0.1 to 1%). The chain has TRBV9 and TRBJ2-1; 12 bases agree with TRBD2. V was clipped by 4 bases and J by 7 bases; unmatched bases: 9. Germline values: CDR1 SGDLS, CDR2 YYNGEE. The CDR3 extends over 16 amino acids. CDR3 coding DNA: TGTGCCAGCAGCTCTCGGACTAGCGGGGTAAAGAATGAGCAGTTCTTC. It is translated as CASSSRTSGVKNEQFF.

The chain carries TRBV6-6 and TRBJ2-7, with TRBD1 identical over 8 bases. Germline V gene sequence: CDR1 MNHNY, CDR2 SVGAGI (reference sequence). The CDR3 spans 14 residues. Unmatched junction bases numbered 5, after V lost 6 bases and J lost 1 base. CDR3 DNA sequence: TGTGCCAGCAGACTTGGACAGGGATCCTACGAGCAGTACTTC. The encoded protein is CASRLGQGSYEQYF.

As to this clonotype: Here the CDR3 omits its conserved ending phenylalanine or tryptophan, so a read error is the likely source. The DNA is omitted, as the CDR3 cannot be located on it reliably, and the CDR3 follows TCRdb's listing. The rearrangement uses TRBV5-1 and TRBJ2-7; whether TRBD1, the table's D call, matches the DNA was not checked. Ends included, the CDR3 has 14 residues. Germline lookup yields CDR1 SGHRS and CDR2 YFSETQ. CDR3 sequence: CARRKEGQNDEQDG.

Sample share makes this clonotype medium-sized. The chain carries TRBV20-1 and TRBJ2-5; maybe TRBD1 (7 bases). The CDR3 loop spans 14 amino acids. Between the trimmed V and J ends, which lost 3 bases and 1 base, there was a span of 12 bases. Germline CDR1 is DFQATT and CDR2 is SNEGSKA (reference sequence). The CDR3 DNA reads TGCAGTGCTAGGCGGGACAGACTCCAAGAGACCCAGTACTTC. Protein product: CSARRDRLQETQYF.

This clonotype ranks as large. V gene TRBV2 combines with J gene TRBJ1-1, with 8 bases lining up with TRBD1. Germline-derived CDR1 and CDR2 are SNHLY and FYNNEI. The length of the CDR3 is 14 residues. The V segment lost 9 bases and the J segment 2 bases; nucleotides outside the gene matches: 8. The CDR3 here is CARRVGQGNTEAFF. The DNA of the CDR3 is TGTGCCAGGAGGGTAGGACAGGGAAACACTGAAGCTTTCTTT.